This T cell receptor (beta chain) was sequenced for a study of CD8+CD57+ T cells in acquired aplastic anemia. The TCR beta profiling, which covered VDJ combination and CDR3 sequence, was carried out using genomic DNA as the template. Each CDR3 protein gets one entry after TCRdb re-called the reads with MiXCR. The repertoire holds about 20,000 distinct CDR3 sequences, with 40% as singletons. Study observations and caveats: In the patients, CD8+CD57+ cells came out less diverse than the total CD4+ and CD8+ pools. In common between the patients and the controls were approximately 28 CD8+ CDR3 sequences.

Patients chosen for sequencing had shown CD8+CD57+ cell expansion by flow cytometry. No therapy was given to patients before blood sampling. V dropped 9 bases and J dropped 2 bases, with 14 bases sitting between them. The CDR3 length is 13 residues. Germline V gene sequence: CDR1 LNHDA, CDR2 SQIVND (reference sequence). Comment on this clonotype: The antigen remains unidentified.

V and J are TRBV19 and TRBJ2-7, with a tentative D call TRBD2 (6 bases). Sequenced: CD8+CD57+ T cells sorted from PBMCs. As to subset: bead-enriched CD8+CD57+ effector memory T cells from SAA patients. The TCR sequence derives from a human donor with aplastic anemia. This CDR3 is CASFGGVPYEQYF. The CDR3 nucleotides read TGTGCCAGCTTCGGCGGGGTTCCCTACGAGCAGTACTTC.